What follows are 11 T cell receptor beta chains derived from one specimen sequenced in a study of blood T cell repertoires in COVID-19. Sequenced by immunoSEQ multiplex PCR; TCRdb stores in-frame clones only, minus some. The repertoire holds about 130,000 clones, with around 85% as singletons. The sequenced material came from peripheral blood. The source of these receptors is a woman of 80 years or more with acute or convalescent COVID-19.

V is TRBV5-6 and J is TRBJ1-1; maybe TRBD1 (5 bases). CDR3 length: 13 residues. The V gene's germline CDR1 is SGHDT and CDR2 YYEEEE. With 2 bases removed from V and 6 bases from J, the gap between germline ends came to 11 bases. The CDR3 DNA follows: TGTGCCAGCAGCTTCACAGGCGGCGCTGAAGCTTTCTTT. Encoded protein: CASSFTGGAEAFF.

This chain connects TRBV6-5 to TRBJ1-2; 9 positions agree with TRBD1. The length of the CDR3 is 13 residues. Unmatched junction bases numbered 7, after V lost 9 bases and J lost 5 bases. CDR1 and CDR2 (germline): MNHEY, SVGAGI. DNA of the CDR3: TGTGCCAGGGGAGAACAGGGGGCGTATGGCTACACCTTC. Translation: CARGEQGAYGYTF.

This chain connects TRBV30 to TRBJ1-6; 7 positions agree with TRBD1. The CDR3 totals 13 residues. Per germline, CDR1 GTSNPN and CDR2 SVGIG (reference sequence). V lost 7 bases and J lost 4; bases outside the gene matches: 4. In nucleotides, the CDR3 is TGTGCCTTCAGGGGGGAATATAATTCACCCCTCCACTTT. As protein: CAFRGEYNSPLHF. Based on the CDR3 plus reference TRBV30 and TRBJ1-6, the full variable domain is SQTIHQWPATLVQPVGSPLSLECTVEGTSNPNLYWYRQAAGRGLQLLFYSVGIGQISSEVPQNLSASRPQDRQFILSSKKLLLSDSGFYLCAFRGEYNSPLHFGNGTRLTVT.

The CDR3 DNA follows: TGTGCCAGCAGGGGGCGCGTGGCGGCTTTCTTT. As protein: CASRGRVAAFF. V gene TRBV6-5 combines with J gene TRBJ1-1; perhaps TRBD1 as D (5 bases). The V end was cut by 6 bases, the J end by 11 bases, with 13 bases between. From germline, CDR1 is MNHEY and CDR2 SVGAGI. The CDR3 loop spans 11 amino acids.

The V and J genes are TRBV2 and TRBJ1-3; D call uncertain. The CDR3 spans 16 residues. In germline, CDR1 is SNHLY, CDR2 FYNNEI. V lost 4 bases and J lost 0, with 13 bases in between. The CDR3 nucleotides read TGTGCCAGCAGTGTTGAGAGGGAGAACTCTGGAAACACCATATATTTT. Amino acids: CASSVERENSGNTIYF.

This chain links TRBV5-6 with TRBJ2-7, with D possibly matching TRBD1 (7 bases). The CDR3 length is 17 residues. CDR1 is SGHDT, CDR2 YYEEEE, per germline. Trimming pared 1 base from V and 6 bases from J, leaving 23 bases between. The CDR3 region has the DNA TGTGCCAGCAGCTTGATTAGACAGGGACTTTTGGGCGTCGAGCAGTACTTC. Translated, it gives CASSLIRQGLLGVEQYF.

V and J are TRBV15 and TRBJ2-1, with 7 bases that match TRBD2. The CDR3 has 15 residues. The V segment lost 0 bases and the J segment 8 bases; nucleotides outside the gene matches: 7. The germline V gene encodes CDR1 LNHNV and CDR2 YYDKDF (reference sequence). DNA of the CDR3: TGTGCCACCAGCAGAGAAGGGACTACCGTCGATGAGCAGTTCTTC. Its protein product is CATSREGTTVDEQFF. Based on the CDR3 plus reference TRBV15 and TRBJ2-1, the full variable domain is DAMVIQNPRYQVTQFGKPVTLSCSQTLNHNVMYWYQQKSSQAPKLLFHYYDKDFNNEADTPDNFQSRRPNTSFCFLDIRSPGLGDTAMYLCATSREGTTVDEQFFGPGTRLTVL.

The V call is TRBV29-1, the J call TRBJ1-2; possible D gene TRBD1, 6 bases. Trimming shortened V by 7 bases and J by 5 bases, and 17 bases separated the two germline ends. This CDR3 has 13 residues. CDR1 is SQVTM and CDR2 is ANQGSEA in the germline V gene. Here the CDR3 DNA reads TGCAGCGGAGGGGACACCGGGGGGTATGGCTACACCTTC. Translating it yields CSGGDTGGYGYTF.

The rearrangement uses TRBV4-2 and TRBJ2-3; 7 positions agree with TRBD1. The CDR3 has 15 residues. The V gene's germline CDR1 is LGHNA and CDR2 YNFKEQ. With V trimmed by 1 base and J by 2 bases, 3 bases remained unmatched. In DNA form, the CDR3 reads TGTGCCAGCAGCCAAGGACAGGGAGACACAGATACGCAGTATTTT. Translation: CASSQGQGDTDTQYF.

J is TRBJ2-3 and V is TRBV6-5; TRBD2 matches at 8 bases. This CDR3 spans 14 amino acids. Germline V CDR1 and CDR2: MNHEY, SVGAGI. V shed 8 bases, J shed 1 base, and the junction held 5 bases outside the gene matches. The CDR3 DNA follows: TGTGCCAGCTCGGGGCGGGGGGGCACAGATACGCAGTATTTT. Translating it yields CASSGRGGTDTQYF.

The rearrangement joins TRBV4-3 to TRBJ2-5, with D perhaps matching TRBD1 (6 bases). The CDR3 has 15 amino acids. Germline V lookup: CDR1 LGHNA, CDR2 YSLEER. V was shortened by 3 bases and J by 4 bases, with 15 bases between the two germline ends. DNA of the CDR3: TGCGCCAGCAGCCAGGCCACAGGGTTTCGAGAGACCCAGTACTTC. Its translation is CASSQATGFRETQYF.